Listed below are T cell receptor beta chains from one sample, sequenced in a study of identical twins. TCRdb recomputed calls from the 5' RACE reads with MiXCR, one row per CDR3 protein. The sample consists of approximately 94,000 distinct CDR3 sequences, 5.9% of them appearing once. Source material: memory T cells sorted from blood. All receptors come from a woman in her 50s in good health. Each CDR3 is given with its conserved first and last residue. A D gene is named only where the DNA matches it firmly. Where a row states a size, it is once, few, many or the class of an expanded clone; other rows omit it.

>.|.|TRBJ2-7|TRBV11-2
CASSQTGYEQYF
TGTGCCAGCAGCCAAACAGGGTACGAGCAGTACTTC
>.|.|TRBJ2-2|TRBV7-8
CASSLAKSGELFF
TGTGCCAGCAGCTTAGCCAAATCCGGGGAGCTGTTTTTT
>many|.|TRBJ2-7|TRBV12-3/TRBV12-4
CASSLTGSYEQYF
TGTGCCAGCAGTTTAACCGGGTCCTACGAGCAGTACTTC
>many|.|TRBJ2-1|TRBV10-3
CAILNSGNEQFF
TGTGCCATCCTTAACTCGGGGAATGAGCAGTTCTTC
>many|TRBD1|TRBJ1-5|TRBV6-6
CASSKTGGHQPQHF
TGTGCCAGCAGCAAAACAGGGGGACATCAGCCCCAGCATTTT
>.|.|TRBJ1-1|TRBV20-1
CSAGSRTEAFF
TGCAGCGCCGGGTCGCGGACTGAAGCTTTCTTT
>few|.|TRBJ2-2|TRBV2
CASTEYRAGELFF
TGTGCCAGCACGGAATACAGGGCCGGGGAGCTGTTTTTT
>many|.|TRBJ1-5|TRBV3-1
CASSLRGTANQPQHF
TGTGCCAGCAGCCTCCGAGGGACGGCCAATCAGCCCCAGCATTTT
>many|TRBD2|TRBJ2-1|TRBV3-1
CASSRLAGGPGEQFF
TGTGCCAGCAGCAGACTAGCGGGAGGGCCGGGGGAGCAGTTCTTC
>.|TRBD2|TRBJ2-3|TRBV12-3/TRBV12-4
CASTPSGTSTDTQYF
TGTGCCAGCACCCCTAGCGGGACTAGCACAGATACGCAGTATTTT
>.|.|TRBJ1-1|TRBV27
CASSGLGHSTEAFF
TGTGCCAGCAGCGGGTTGGGACACTCAACTGAAGCTTTCTTT
>many|TRBD1|TRBJ2-7|TRBV5-1
CASSLQGTTYEQYF
TGCGCCAGCAGCTTACAGGGGACAACCTACGAGCAGTACTTC
>many|TRBD1|TRBJ1-6|TRBV6-6
CASSGTGVPPLHF
TGTGCCAGCAGTGGGACAGGGGTCCCTCCCCTCCACTTT
>many|TRBD1|TRBJ2-5|TRBV12-3/TRBV12-4
CASSRDRPKETQYF
TGTGCCAGCAGCCGGGACAGGCCAAAAGAGACCCAGTACTTC
>many|.|TRBJ2-1|TRBV5-1
CASSLALMSSRTKNYNEQFF
TGCGCCAGCAGCTTGGCCTTGATGTCGTCTAGGACCAAAAACTACAATGAGCAGTTCTTC
>.|.|TRBJ2-7|TRBV29-1
CSGGGGGKYEQYF
TGCAGCGGAGGGGGGGGAGGAAAGTACGAGCAGTACTTC
>many|.|TRBJ2-5|TRBV20-1
CSAVDSLAETQYF
TGCAGTGCTGTGGACAGTTTAGCAGAGACCCAGTACTTC
>many|.|TRBJ2-5|TRBV28
CASSHDSVTQYF
TGTGCCAGCAGCCATGACAGTGTGACCCAGTACTTC
>many|.|TRBJ1-6|TRBV6-5
CASSYTGSNSPLHF
TGTGCCAGCAGTTACACGGGGTCTAATTCACCCCTCCACTTT
>many|TRBD1|TRBJ2-3|TRBV12-3/TRBV12-4
CASSDRAWADTQYF
TGTGCCAGCAGTGACAGGGCGTGGGCAGATACGCAGTATTTT
>many|.|TRBJ2-2|TRBV5-4
CASSFGLLNTGELFF
TGTGCCAGCAGCTTCGGACTACTTAACACCGGGGAGCTGTTTTTT
>.|.|TRBJ2-2|TRBV12-3/TRBV12-4
CASTSIRGELFF
TGTGCCAGCACCTCAATCAGGGGGGAGCTGTTTTTT
>many|TRBD2|TRBJ2-1|TRBV3-1
CASSLKAGGEEFF
TGTGCCAGCAGCCTAAAAGCGGGAGGGGAGGAGTTCTTC
>many|.|TRBJ2-5|TRBV7-8
CASSLGLGGAETQYF
TGTGCCAGCAGCTTAGGGTTGGGGGGCGCGGAGACCCAGTACTTC
>few|TRBD1|TRBJ1-2|TRBV5-4
CASSPWRQGVGDTF
TGTGCCAGCAGCCCGTGGCGACAGGGAGTTGGGGACACCTTC